The present T cell receptor beta chain was sequenced within a study of regulatory dendritic cells for organ transplantation. The trim removed 0 bases at V and 9 bases at J, leaving 8 bases unmatched. Germline-derived CDR1 and CDR2 are LGHNA and YNFKEQ. The CDR3 spans 16 residues. Assay used: immunoSEQ multiplex PCR; TCRdb lists only in-frame clones, some missing. Of fewer than 13,000 clones in the sample, roughly two thirds are singletons; the top ten hold approximately 17%. The sequencing sample was made of memory CD8+ T cells from blood. Subset denoted: CD45RO+ memory T cells. The receptor's source is a human donor in good health. V usage is TRBV4-2 and J usage is TRBJ2-2; 9 nucleotides line up with TRBD2. As DNA, the CDR3 is TGTGCCAGCAGCCAAGATGCGGGTAGCGGGAGTAGGGAGCTGTTTTTT. Residues: CASSQDAGSGSRELFF.